The sequence of this TCR beta chain was determined in a study of T cell responses to AZD1222 COVID-19 vaccine. Whole-study findings and limits: Clonal diversity may have been underestimated in mostly white British donors.

Sequenced by immunoSEQ multiplex PCR; TCRdb stores in-frame clones only, minus some. This table has tens of thousands of clones, around 90% appearing once. This clone was observed a few times. Its antigen is not identified. Germline V gene sequence: CDR1 SGHTA, CDR2 FQGNSA. The CDR3 is 15 amino acids. The J segment lost 0 bases and the V segment lost 5 bases, leaving 6 bases of the junction unmatched. This receptor was identified in an adult who received the MenACWY meningococcal vaccine as a control. The input for sequencing was peripheral blood, taken 28 days after the second dose of the MenACWY control vaccine. The V call is TRBV7-2, the J call TRBJ2-7; 8 positions match TRBD2. CDR3 amino acids: CASSLSGTYSYEQYF. The CDR3, as DNA: TGTGCCAGCAGCCTTAGCGGGACTTACTCCTACGAGCAGTACTTC.